The next 15 T cell receptor beta chains were all read from a single sample in a study of blood T cell repertoires in COVID-19. Profiling relied on immunoSEQ multiplex PCR, and the TCRdb table lists in-frame clones only, not all of them. The sample records approximately 250,000 clones, around 90% being singletons. Sequencing was done on a sample of PBMCs or T cells enriched from blood (not recorded which). These receptors originate from a man aged 35 to 55 who had been exposed to COVID-19.

The gene calls are TRBV3-1 (or the pseudogene TRBV3-2) and TRBJ2-2, with D unclear. Trimming shortened V by 1 base and J by 4 bases, and 13 bases separated the two germline ends. CDR3 length: 16 residues. Germline values: CDR1 LGHDT, CDR2 YNNKEL (reference sequence). CDR3 bases: TGTGCCAGCAGCCAAGTGCCAGTTTTGTCCACCGGGGAGCTGTTTTTT. Translated: CASSQVPVLSTGELFF.

The V call is TRBV18, the J call TRBJ1-6; the match to TRBD1 covers 8 bases. Germline CDR1 and CDR2: KGHSH and LQKENI. The CDR3 spans 15 residues. With V trimmed by 4 bases and J by 5 bases, 4 bases remained unmatched. The CDR3 DNA sequence: TGTGCCAGCTCACGGACAGGGACTAATAATTCACCCCTCCACTTT. Residues: CASSRTGTNNSPLHF.

The rearrangement uses TRBV19 and TRBJ1-1; 8 bases are shared with TRBD1. The CDR3 is made up of 14 amino acids. Germline assignment: CDR1 LNHDA and CDR2 SQIVND (reference sequence). Trimming took 3 bases from V and 4 from J; bases not matched to a gene: 4. The CDR3 reads CASSIGQGSTEAFF. The DNA of the CDR3 is TGTGCCAGTAGTATCGGACAGGGTAGCACTGAAGCTTTCTTT.

The gene calls are TRBV19 and TRBJ1-4; D is unclear. Germline loops: CDR1 LNHDA, CDR2 SQIVND (reference sequence). V shed 2 bases and J shed 4 bases, with 8 bases lying between them. CDR3 length: 14 amino acids. CDR3 nucleotides: TGTGCCAGTAGTATACGCGGCATTAATGAAAAACTGTTTTTT. Translation: CASSIRGINEKLFF.

The chain is built from TRBV21-1 and TRBJ2-5; TRBD2 reflects the table's D call only, with no check against the DNA. TRBV21-1 is listed as a pseudogene. The CDR3 runs to 15 residues. Here the CDR3 DNA reads TGTGCCAGCAGCAAAGAACCAGGGAGGCAAGAGACCCAGTACTTC. This encodes CASSKEPGRQETQYF.

The V gene is TRBV19, the J gene TRBJ2-2; TRBD1 matches 7 bases. Germline V gene sequence: CDR1 LNHDA, CDR2 SQIVND (reference sequence). J was trimmed by 6 bases and V by 5 bases; bases with no gene match: 12. The CDR3 contains 16 residues. Here the CDR3 DNA reads TGTGCCAGTAGTTTCGACAGGGCTACGGGCGCCGGGGAGCTGTTTTTT. This encodes CASSFDRATGAGELFF.

V usage is TRBV4-3 and J usage is TRBJ1-1; TRBD1 matches 8 bases. The CDR3 has 16 amino acids. The germline V gene has CDR1 LGHNA and CDR2 YSLEER. J gave up 9 bases and V 2 bases, and 14 bases lay outside the gene matches. CDR3 sequence (DNA): TGCGCCAGCAGCCAACGTTATGAGATACAGGGGGACAAAGCTTTCTTT. It encodes CASSQRYEIQGDKAFF.

The chain carries TRBV7-9 and TRBJ2-1; possibly TRBD2 for D (6 bases). Germline V gene data show CDR1 as SEHNR and CDR2 as FQNEAQ (reference sequence). V lost 1 base, J lost 4 bases, and 14 bases lay in between. This CDR3 has 16 amino acids. CDR3 nucleotide sequence: TGTGCCAGCAGCTTAGGGGGGGTACTGAAGTACAATGAGCAGTTCTTC. Protein product: CASSLGGVLKYNEQFF.

This clone was observed a few times. The V call is TRBV19, the J call TRBJ2-6, with D possibly matching TRBD2 (6 bases). V shed 6 bases and J shed 3 bases, with 9 bases lying between them. CDR3 size: 14 residues. Germline lookup yields CDR1 LNHDA and CDR2 SQIVND (reference sequence). CDR3 DNA: TGTGCCAGTAGCGTGGGGGGTGGGGCCAACGTCCTGACTTTC. Translating it yields CASSVGGGANVLTF. Supplemented by reference TRBV19 and TRBJ2-6, the full variable domain reads DGGITQSPKYLFRKEGQNVTLSCEQNLNHDAMYWYRQDPGQGLRLIYYSQIVNDFQKGDIAEGYSVSREKKESFPLTVTSAQKNPTAFYLCASSVGGGANVLTFGAGSRLTVL.

This sequence joins TRBV30 and TRBJ1-2; D gene unclear. CDR3 length: 12 amino acids. The germline gives CDR1 GTSNPN, CDR2 SVGIG (reference sequence). Trimming pared 3 bases from V and 8 bases from J, leaving 13 bases between. CDR3: CAWSPAGGGYTF. The DNA of the CDR3 is TGTGCCTGGAGCCCCGCGGGCGGCGGCTACACCTTC.

The J gene is TRBJ1-1, the V gene TRBV6-5, with TRBD1 identical over 7 bases. Germline lookup yields CDR1 MNHEY and CDR2 SVGAGI. V was pared by 6 bases and J by 7 bases, with 14 bases of the junction left unmatched. The CDR3 consists of 15 residues. The CDR3 protein is CASRSGAGTAIEAFF. As DNA, the CDR3 is TGTGCCAGCAGGAGCGGAGCCGGGACAGCGATTGAAGCTTTCTTT.

V and J are TRBV7-9 and TRBJ2-1; no definite D call. Germline V gene data show CDR1 as SEHNR and CDR2 as FQNEAQ (reference sequence). The CDR3 is made up of 13 amino acids. The V end was cut by 3 bases, the J end by 4 bases, with 7 bases between. The CDR3 reads CASSFFLYNEQFF. The CDR3 DNA reads as TGTGCCAGCAGCTTTTTCTTGTACAATGAGCAGTTCTTC.

The chain has TRBV18 and TRBJ2-7; the match to TRBD1 covers 8 bases. From germline, CDR1 is KGHSH and CDR2 LQKENI. The CDR3 runs to 16 residues. V was clipped by 3 bases and J by 3 bases; unmatched bases: 10. CDR3 sequence reads: CASSPRTGKISYEQYF. CDR3 in DNA: TGTGCCAGCTCACCCCGGACAGGGAAAATAAGCTACGAGCAGTACTTC.

The V gene is TRBV3-1 (or the pseudogene TRBV3-2), the J gene TRBJ2-4; 10 nucleotides align to TRBD2. CDR1 is LGHDT and CDR2 is YNNKEL in the germline V gene (reference sequence). J lost 0 bases, V lost 4 bases, and 6 bases had no gene match. This CDR3 spans 17 amino acids. The CDR3 sequence is CASSPSSGSLAKNIQYF. CDR3 nucleotide sequence: TGTGCCAGCAGCCCATCTAGCGGGAGCCTAGCCAAAAACATTCAGTACTTC.

This chain connects TRBV7-6 to TRBJ2-2; weak D call: TRBD1 (5 bases). The germline V and J ends were trimmed by 4 bases and 6 bases, with 15 bases remaining between them. CDR1 SGHVS and CDR2 FNYEAQ come from the germline V gene. The CDR3 is made up of 15 amino acids. CDR3 residues: CASSYNSGPSGELFF. The CDR3 bases are TGTGCCAGCAGCTATAACTCAGGGCCCTCCGGGGAGCTGTTTTTT.